These 29 T cell receptor beta chains share one sample of origin, sequenced in a study of a mutant IDH1 vaccine in newly diagnosed glioma. The time point denotes: week 35, safety follow-up. In the vaccine, a single dose held 300 ug of the mutant IDH1 20-mer peptide, along with topical imiquimod. Sequencing was performed with immunoSEQ multiplex PCR; in TCRdb, only in-frame clones are kept and a portion is missing. The sample includes around 32,000 clones, roughly 80% of them seen just once. These TCRs' antigens remain unknown. Specimen: PBMCs, collected from a glioma patient whose treatment included an IDH1 peptide vaccine. Receptor source: a woman between 18 and 29 years old with glioma.

The gene calls are TRBV14 and TRBJ2-7; unclear D gene. V was trimmed by 2 bases and J by 1 base, leaving 6 bases between them. The CDR3 spans 13 residues. Germline CDR1 reads SGHDN; CDR2 reads FVKESK. CDR3 amino acids: CASSQIFSYEQYF. DNA of the CDR3: TGTGCCAGCAGCCAAATTTTTTCCTACGAGCAGTACTTC.

The CDR3 DNA reads as TGTGCCAGCAGCTTGGAGACTAGCGGGAATCCAGAGACCCAGTACTTC. Amino acids: CASSLETSGNPETQYF. V and J are TRBV5-6 and TRBJ2-5; 11 positions agree with TRBD2. Germline V gene data show CDR1 as SGHDT and CDR2 as YYEEEE. The trim removed 0 bases at V and 4 bases at J, leaving 5 bases unmatched. CDR3 length: 16 amino acids.

This clone was seen a handful of times. This chain links TRBV5-1 with TRBJ1-1; D gene uncertain. The V and J ends lost 3 bases and 6 bases respectively, with 15 bases between them. The CDR3 loop spans 14 amino acids. CDR1 and CDR2 from the germline V gene are SGHRS and YFSETQ. DNA of the CDR3: TGCGCCAGCAGCTCCCCCCCGGTCGTCGCTGAAGCTTTCTTT. The encoded protein is CASSSPPVVAEAFF.

The chain recombines TRBV4-2 with TRBJ2-1; D gene uncertain. The V and J ends lost 5 bases and 4 bases respectively, with 3 bases between them. The CDR3 length is 11 residues. The germline CDR1 and CDR2 sequences are LGHNA and YNFKEQ. This chain's CDR3 is CASSKYNEQFF. The DNA of the CDR3 is TGTGCCAGCAGCAAGTACAATGAGCAGTTCTTC.

The chain employs TRBV18 and TRBJ2-7; 7 nucleotides line up with TRBD2. The CDR3 contains 15 residues. Germline V CDR1 and CDR2: KGHSH, LQKENI. The ends lost 2 bases at V and 2 bases at J; junction bases unmatched: 6. The CDR3 protein is CASSPMGEGAYEQYF. The CDR3 region has the DNA TGTGCCAGCTCACCAATGGGGGAGGGTGCCTACGAGCAGTACTTC. Full variable domain (missing parts from reference TRBV18 and TRBJ2-7): NAGVMQNPRHLVRRRGQEARLRCSPMKGHSHVYWYRQLPEEGLKFMVYLQKENIIDESGMPKERFSAEFPKEGPSILRIQQVVRGDSAAYFCASSPMGEGAYEQYFGPGTRLTVT.

The chain employs TRBV7-3 and TRBJ1-5, with D possibly TRBD1 on 5 matching bases. V was clipped by 5 bases and J by 5 bases, with 16 bases between them. The CDR3 runs to 15 residues. Germline V gene sequence: CDR1 SGHTA, CDR2 FQGTGA. For the CDR3, the DNA is TGTGCCAGCAGCCGAGTCCGGGGGGGTGATCAGCCCCAGCATTTT. The encoded protein is CASSRVRGGDQPQHF.

The chain combines TRBV4-1 with TRBJ1-3; no firm D call. The CDR3 length is 21 residues. V was pared by 0 bases and J by 0 bases, with 24 bases between. Germline lookup yields CDR1 MGHRA and CDR2 YSYEKL. The CDR3 DNA reads TGCGCCAGCAGCCAAGAGACAAGGCTACCCTTTTTAGCCCTCTCTGGAAACACCATATATTTT. Its protein product is CASSQETRLPFLALSGNTIYF.

The chain links TRBV9 to TRBJ2-1; 11 positions match TRBD2. The germline V gene has CDR1 SGDLS and CDR2 YYNGEE. The CDR3 spans 18 residues. Trimming took 0 bases from V and 6 from J; bases not matched to a gene: 11. The CDR3 nucleotides are TGTGCCAGCAGCGTAGCGGGGGGGAGCACTAGCGGGAGCAATGAGCAGTTCTTC. Amino acid sequence: CASSVAGGSTSGSNEQFF.

The chain links TRBV19 to TRBJ2-5; the D is unclear. CDR1 and CDR2 (germline): LNHDA, SQIVND (reference sequence). The CDR3 has 15 amino acids. Deletions cut 5 bases from V and 2 bases from J, with 15 bases between. Written as DNA, the CDR3 is TGTGCCAGTAGTCCAGGTAACATTGGGCAAGAGACCCAGTACTTC. It specifies CASSPGNIGQETQYF.

V gene TRBV6-5 combines with J gene TRBJ2-7; no firm D call. The length of the CDR3 is 13 residues. The V gene lost 4 bases and the J gene lost 3 bases, with 10 bases spanning the gap. Germline-derived CDR1 and CDR2 are MNHEY and SVGAGI. CDR3: CASSLRQSYEQYF. As DNA, the CDR3 is TGTGCCAGCAGTTTAAGGCAGAGCTACGAGCAGTACTTC.

This clone was picked up a small number of times. The rearrangement joins TRBV7-2 to TRBJ2-1; 7 bases agree with TRBD2. The germline V gene encodes CDR1 SGHTA and CDR2 FQGNSA. This CDR3 region has 16 residues. The V segment lost 0 bases and the J segment 4 bases; nucleotides outside the gene matches: 6. The CDR3 DNA reads as TGTGCCAGCAGCTTAGCGATGGCGGGGGTTTACAATGAGCAGTTCTTC. It yields the protein CASSLAMAGVYNEQFF.

This clone appeared once. The chain links TRBV9 to TRBJ1-3, with D hard to call. This CDR3 spans 15 amino acids. V was shortened by 3 bases and J by 0 bases, with 10 bases between the two germline ends. Germline CDR1 and CDR2: SGDLS and YYNGEE. In DNA, the CDR3 is TGTGCCAGCAGCGACGGACGGACCTCTGGAAACACCATATATTTT. This sequence encodes CASSDGRTSGNTIYF.

The J gene is TRBJ1-1, the V gene TRBV19; D call uncertain. CDR3 length: 15 residues. Germline CDR1 reads LNHDA; CDR2 reads SQIVND (reference sequence). Trimming took 3 bases from V and 1 from J, leaving 12 bases between them. CDR3 sequence reads: CASSIPWSGNTEAFF. The CDR3, as DNA: TGTGCCAGTAGTATTCCGTGGTCAGGGAACACTGAAGCTTTCTTT. The full variable domain, completed using reference TRBV19 and TRBJ1-1, is DGGITQSPKYLFRKEGQNVTLSCEQNLNHDAMYWYRQDPGQGLRLIYYSQIVNDFQKGDIAEGYSVSREKKESFPLTVTSAQKNPTAFYLCASSIPWSGNTEAFFGQGTRLTVV.

This clone was observed once. The CDR3 DNA is TGTGCCAGTAGTATAGTGGACAGGGCGGGCACTGAAGCTTTCTTT. It encodes CASSIVDRAGTEAFF. The chain employs TRBV19 and TRBJ1-1, with 8 bases fitting TRBD1. Germline CDR1 and CDR2: LNHDA and SQIVND (reference sequence). V was pared by 1 base and J by 4 bases, with 5 bases of the junction left unmatched. The CDR3 consists of 15 residues. Full variable domain (outside the CDR3, taken from reference TRBV19 and TRBJ1-1): DGGITQSPKYLFRKEGQNVTLSCEQNLNHDAMYWYRQDPGQGLRLIYYSQIVNDFQKGDIAEGYSVSREKKESFPLTVTSAQKNPTAFYLCASSIVDRAGTEAFFGQGTRLTVV.

This clone turned up a few times. CDR3 sequence reads: CASSLVYDAGELFF. CDR3 DNA sequence: TGTGCCAGCAGCTTAGTGTATGACGCCGGGGAGCTGTTTTTT. This chain connects TRBV7-8 to TRBJ2-2; unclear D gene. CDR1 and CDR2 from the germline V gene are SGHVS and FQNEAQ. Between the trimmed V and J ends, which lost 1 base and 6 bases, there was a span of 9 bases. The CDR3 has 14 amino acids.

This chain connects TRBV14 to TRBJ2-3; D remains ambiguous. The CDR3 contains 17 residues. The germline V and J ends were trimmed by 0 bases and 0 bases, with 13 bases remaining between them. Germline CDR1 SGHDN, CDR2 FVKESK. CDR3 DNA sequence: TGTGCCAGCAGCCAAGACGGTGACGGGTGTAGCACAGATACGCAGTATTTT. It yields the protein CASSQDGDGCSTDTQYF.

The chain carries TRBV5-4 and TRBJ2-3, with a weak D call TRBD2 (6 bases). V lost 1 base, J lost 3 bases, and 12 bases lay in between. This CDR3 contains 15 residues. CDR1 and CDR2 from the germline V gene are SGHNT and YYREEE (reference sequence). The CDR3 DNA follows: TGTGCCAGCAGCTTGACGGGAGAAGGTACAGATACGCAGTATTTT. Protein: CASSLTGEGTDTQYF.

This chain uses TRBV9 with TRBJ1-2; 7 bases are shared with TRBD1. V lost 0 bases, J lost 5 bases, and 4 bases stayed unmatched. This CDR3 region has 14 residues. CDR1 SGDLS and CDR2 YYNGEE come from the germline V gene. The CDR3: CASSVGTGAYGYTF. CDR3 DNA sequence: TGTGCCAGCAGCGTAGGGACAGGCGCGTATGGCTACACCTTC.

The CDR3 spells CASSRESTGRHQPQHF. Written as DNA, the CDR3 is TGTGCCAGCAGCCGTGAATCCACAGGGCGACATCAGCCCCAGCATTTT. The rearrangement links TRBV5-6 to TRBJ1-5; tentatively, D is TRBD1 (6 bases). The CDR3 has 16 amino acids. The V end lost 4 bases, the J end lost 5 bases, and 19 bases lay between the germline ends. Germline V CDR1 and CDR2: SGHDT, YYEEEE.

V gene TRBV30 combines with J gene TRBJ1-1, with 8 bases matching TRBD1. This CDR3 comprises 12 residues. Per the germline V gene, CDR1 is GTSNPN and CDR2 is SVGIG (reference sequence). The V and J ends lost 4 bases and 10 bases, in that order; junction bases with no gene match: 8. The CDR3 here is CAWTFYRGGAFF. CDR3 sequence (DNA): TGTGCCTGGACCTTTTACAGGGGGGGAGCTTTCTTT.

The chain employs TRBV10-3 and TRBJ2-1; the match to TRBD2 covers 7 bases. V trimming: 6 bases; J trimming: 8 bases; junction bases outside the gene matches: 1. The CDR3 consists of 11 residues. CDR1 is ENHRY, CDR2 SYGVKD, per germline. The CDR3 region is CAIRSGDEQFF. As DNA, the CDR3 is TGTGCCATCAGGAGCGGGGATGAGCAGTTCTTC.

This clone counts as medium-sized. CDR3 sequence: CSAKVDGEAFF. The CDR3 nucleotides read TGCAGTGCTAAGGTGGACGGTGAAGCTTTCTTT. The V gene is TRBV20-1, the J gene TRBJ1-1; unclear D gene. In germline, CDR1 is DFQATT, CDR2 SNEGSKA (reference sequence). This CDR3 is built from 11 residues. V was trimmed by 4 bases and J by 7 bases, leaving 10 bases between them.

This clone was counted a single time. The chain couples TRBV2 to TRBJ1-4; no clear D. The CDR3 is made up of 14 amino acids. V was trimmed by 1 base and J by 0 bases, leaving 3 bases between them. The germline gives CDR1 SNHLY, CDR2 FYNNEI. The CDR3 spells CASSEDATNEKLFF. The DNA for the CDR3 is TGTGCCAGCAGTGAAGATGCAACTAATGAAAAACTGTTTTTT.

The rearrangement links TRBV5-6 to TRBJ2-5; D not certain. Trimming stripped 0 bases from V and 1 base from J, with 10 bases between. The germline V gene encodes CDR1 SGHDT and CDR2 YYEEEE. The CDR3 is made up of 15 amino acids. The CDR3 protein is CASSLDRVLQETQYF. The CDR3 nucleotides are TGTGCCAGCAGCTTGGACCGGGTCCTCCAAGAGACCCAGTACTTC.

V and J are TRBV6-5 and TRBJ1-4; no clear D. Germline V lookup: CDR1 MNHEY, CDR2 SVGAGI. The CDR3 loop spans 14 amino acids. Trimming pared 2 bases from V and 8 bases from J, leaving 12 bases between. The CDR3 sequence: CASSYKRGGEKLFF. In DNA form, the CDR3 reads TGTGCCAGCAGTTACAAAAGAGGTGGGGAAAAACTGTTTTTT.

This clone was recorded a few times. The chain is built from TRBV6-5 and TRBJ1-5; D gene uncertain. V was pared by 2 bases and J by 5 bases, with 7 bases between. The V gene's germline CDR1 is MNHEY and CDR2 SVGAGI. This CDR3 region has 13 residues. The CDR3 nucleotides read TGTGCCAGCAGTTACGGAAGGGATCAGCCCCAGCATTTT. Translating gives CASSYGRDQPQHF.

Of note for this clone: The identical CDR3 is also encoded by other nucleotide sequences in the sample. The gene calls are TRBV5-1 and TRBJ1-5; maybe TRBD1 (5 bases). Germline V gives CDR1 SGHRS, CDR2 YFSETQ. The CDR3 has 14 amino acids. V dropped 0 bases and J dropped 4 bases, with 8 bases sitting between them. The CDR3 here is CASSLGQPNQPQHF. The DNA of the CDR3 is TGCGCCAGCAGCTTGGGACAGCCAAATCAGCCCCAGCATTTT.

The chain links TRBV19 to TRBJ1-1; no clear D gene. This CDR3 comprises 13 residues. The V gene lost 4 bases and the J gene lost 5 bases, with 11 bases spanning the gap. Germline loops: CDR1 LNHDA, CDR2 SQIVND (reference sequence). The CDR3 region has the DNA TGTGCCAGTAGTACCCGATTGTGGACTGAAGCTTTCTTT. Its translation: CASSTRLWTEAFF.

The V and J genes are TRBV4-3 and TRBJ2-7; 10 bases match TRBD1. Germline trimming cut 3 bases from V and 4 bases from J; bases unmatched to any gene: 9. The CDR3 runs 16 residues. CDR1 and CDR2 (germline): LGHNA, YSLEER. The CDR3 coding sequence is TGCGCCAGCAGCCATTCTGGGACAGGGGAGTCTTACGAGCAGTACTTC. It specifies CASSHSGTGESYEQYF.